This passage covers 10 T cell receptor beta chains from one sample sequenced in a study of blood T cell repertoires in COVID-19. The repertoire was sequenced with immunoSEQ multiplex PCR; TCRdb's copy has only in-frame clones and lacks some. The sample carries under 250,000 clones, around 86% recorded once. The sequenced sample consisted of PBMCs or T cells enriched from blood (not recorded which). Every receptor here comes from a man between 40 and 49 years old who had recovered from COVID-19.

The rearrangement uses TRBV20-1 and TRBJ2-3; D uncertain. This CDR3 has 11 amino acids. The V end lost 6 bases, the J end lost 6 bases, and 10 bases lay between the germline ends. From germline, CDR1 is DFQATT and CDR2 SNEGSKA (reference sequence). In nucleotides, the CDR3 is TGCAGTGCAACAGCCTTGGATACGCAGTATTTT. This sequence encodes CSATALDTQYF.

The gene calls are TRBV30 and TRBJ2-7; 8 bases line up with TRBD2. This CDR3 comprises 13 residues. Trimming took 1 base from V and 9 from J; bases not matched to a gene: 8. CDR1 is GTSNPN and CDR2 is SVGIG in the germline V gene (reference sequence). CDR3 coding DNA: TGTGCCTGGAGTGAGGCGGGAGGCACGATGCAGTACTTC. This gives the protein CAWSEAGGTMQYF.

This rearrangement joins TRBV30 to TRBJ1-2; possible D gene TRBD1, 6 bases. This CDR3 has 13 amino acids. The germline gives CDR1 GTSNPN, CDR2 SVGIG (reference sequence). V lost 0 bases and J 7 bases, leaving 12 bases between the germline ends. Here the CDR3 DNA reads TGTGCCTGGAGTGTACGGGGGGGCTTTGGCTACACCTTC. Translated, it gives CAWSVRGGFGYTF.

CDR3 coding DNA: TGTGCCATCAGTGAGTCAATGGGGACAGGTAGCTCCTACAATGAGCAGTTCTTC. This encodes CAISESMGTGSSYNEQFF. The rearrangement joins TRBV10-3 to TRBJ2-1, with 8 bases identical to TRBD1. The CDR3 has 18 amino acids. V shed 0 bases and J 0 bases; nucleotides not matched to a gene: 7. In germline, CDR1 is ENHRY, CDR2 SYGVKD.

The rearrangement links TRBV6-2 or TRBV6-3 to TRBJ2-2; TRBD1 agrees at 10 bases. V was clipped by 5 bases and J by 3 bases; unmatched bases: 6. This CDR3 region has 16 residues. CDR1 MNHEY and CDR2 SVGEGT come from the germline V gene. CDR3 sequence: CASSPQTGGDTGELFF. The CDR3 coding sequence is TGTGCCAGCAGTCCCCAGACAGGGGGCGACACCGGGGAGCTGTTTTTT.

This chain connects TRBV2 to TRBJ2-7; 12 bases fit TRBD2. The CDR3 totals 15 residues. With V trimmed by 5 bases and J by 3 bases, 5 bases remained unmatched. Per the germline V gene, CDR1 is SNHLY and CDR2 is FYNNEI. CDR3 sequence (DNA): TGTGCCAGCAGTCCGTGGACTAGCGGGATCTACGAGCAGTACTTC. Translated: CASSPWTSGIYEQYF.

The chain couples TRBV5-5 to TRBJ2-5, with 12 positions matching TRBD2. The V gene's germline CDR1 is SGHKS and CDR2 YYEKEE (reference sequence). V was clipped by 4 bases and J by 1 base; unmatched bases: 14. The CDR3 is made up of 19 amino acids. The CDR3 region is CASSRPGLAGFLGQETQYF. Here the CDR3 DNA reads TGTGCCAGCAGCCGACCGGGACTAGCGGGCTTTTTAGGCCAAGAGACCCAGTACTTC.

The chain links TRBV10-3 to TRBJ1-5; 10 bases fit TRBD1. J was trimmed by 0 bases and V by 3 bases; bases with no gene match: 8. This CDR3 comprises 18 residues. Germline values: CDR1 ENHRY, CDR2 SYGVKD. CDR3 nucleotide sequence: TGTGCCATCAGTGAAATGGGACAGGGGCCGACTAGCAATCAGCCCCAGCATTTT. Translating gives CAISEMGQGPTSNQPQHF.

The DNA of the CDR3 is TGTGCCAGCAGCTCTTTGGGTGTAGGGACAGAGCCTACTAACTATGGCTACACCTTC. It yields the protein CASSSLGVGTEPTNYGYTF. The chain is built from TRBV7-2 and TRBJ1-2, with 7 bases that match TRBD1. Germline values: CDR1 SGHTA, CDR2 FQGNSA. There are 19 residues in the CDR3. V shed 4 bases, J shed 0 bases, and the junction held 17 bases outside the gene matches.

This rearrangement joins TRBV19 to TRBJ1-1; possibly TRBD1 for D (6 bases). The germline V gene encodes CDR1 LNHDA and CDR2 SQIVND (reference sequence). This CDR3 is 15 amino acids long. V lost 4 bases to trimming and J lost 2 bases, with 14 bases between them. The CDR3 nucleotides are TGTGCCAGTAGTACGCCGGACAGCGTCAACACTGAAGCTTTCTTT. This sequence encodes CASSTPDSVNTEAFF.